The next 11 T cell receptor beta chains were all read from a single sample in a study of identical twins (dated by TCRdb to about 2016). The receptor library was made with 5' RACE. TCRdb records Illumina HiSeq 2000 as the sequencer. In TCRdb, the public reads were trimmed at Q25 with fastp and aligned with MiXCR, with productive beta chains retained. Rows with one shared CDR3 protein collapse into an entry with the most common genes and DNA. Recorded for this sample are about 210,000 distinct CDR3 sequences; around 10% of them occurred a single time. The top ten hold roughly 5% of the sample. Source material: memory (CD45RO+) T cells sorted from blood. The intended sense of this specimen's cell subset or site label: CD45RO+ enriched T cells. These receptors came from a woman aged 18-29 years in good health.

The rearrangement joins TRBV20-1 to TRBJ2-1, with D unresolved. V lost 0 bases to trimming and J lost 7 bases, with 13 bases between them. The CDR3 extends over 14 amino acids. The germline gives CDR1 DFQATT, CDR2 SNEGSKA (reference sequence). The CDR3 DNA follows: TGCAGTGCTAGAGATCGGCTCGGTAGGAATGAGCAGTTCTTC. Translation gives CSARDRLGRNEQFF.

This clonotype was recorded at least ten times. The CDR3 sequence is CSVERRQQGTDTQYF. The CDR3 bases are TGCAGCGTTGAACGGAGACAGCAAGGCACAGATACGCAGTATTTT. This chain links TRBV29-1 with TRBJ2-3; weak D call: TRBD1 (5 bases). Trimming stripped 2 bases from V and 1 base from J, with 13 bases between. The V gene's germline CDR1 is SQVTM and CDR2 ANQGSEA. This CDR3 spans 15 amino acids.

This clonotype has at least ten counts. V usage is TRBV10-3 and J usage is TRBJ2-2; TRBD2 aligns across 10 bases. J was trimmed by 3 bases and V by 3 bases; bases with no gene match: 10. Looked up from germline, CDR1 is ENHRY and CDR2 is SYGVKD. The CDR3 sequence is 18 residues long. This chain's CDR3 is CAISDYRGSGRDTGELFF. CDR3 sequence (DNA): TGTGCCATCAGTGACTATCGAGGCAGCGGGAGGGACACCGGGGAGCTGTTTTTT.

The chain employs TRBV7-2 and TRBJ2-5; perhaps TRBD1 as D (5 bases). The CDR3 has 13 residues. The V gene lost 4 bases and the J gene lost 5 bases, with 11 bases spanning the gap. The germline gives CDR1 SGHTA, CDR2 FQGNSA. The CDR3: CASSSQGLETQYF. In nucleotides, the CDR3 is TGTGCCAGCAGCTCCCAGGGCCTCGAGACCCAGTACTTC.

The rearrangement joins TRBV5-1 to TRBJ1-5; no firm D call. CDR1 SGHRS and CDR2 YFSETQ come from the germline V gene. This CDR3 contains 14 residues. The germline V and J ends were trimmed by 0 bases and 7 bases, with 11 bases remaining between them. In nucleotides, the CDR3 is TGCGCCAGCAGCTTGGGGGTATCGGGCCAGCCCCAGCATTTT. It translates to CASSLGVSGQPQHF.

The chain uses TRBV20-1 and TRBJ2-1; 9 bases are shared with TRBD2. The V gene end was trimmed by 6 bases and the J gene end by 9 bases; junction bases not matched to a gene: 12. Germline V CDR1 and CDR2: DFQATT, SNEGSKA (reference sequence). The CDR3 totals 14 residues. The CDR3 protein is CSASGRPQVGEQFF. CDR3 DNA sequence: TGCAGTGCGAGCGGGAGGCCTCAAGTGGGTGAGCAGTTCTTC.

This sequence joins TRBV20-1 and TRBJ2-7; D possibly matches TRBD1 or TRBD2 (6 bases each). V was trimmed by 6 bases and J by 2 bases, leaving 17 bases between them. This CDR3 contains 14 residues. Germline CDR1 is DFQATT and CDR2 is SNEGSKA (reference sequence). In DNA form, the CDR3 reads TGCAGTGCCCTAGGGGGAGGACGGCCCTACGAGCAGTACTTC. This codes for CSALGGGRPYEQYF.

The rearrangement joins TRBV9 to TRBJ2-1, with 11 bases lining up with TRBD2. This CDR3 spans 19 amino acids. Unmatched junction bases numbered 14, after V lost 4 bases and J lost 2 bases. Germline-derived CDR1 and CDR2 are SGDLS and YYNGEE. Written as DNA, the CDR3 is TGTGCCAGCAGCTTTCGACTAGCGGGGAGCTCTAGCACCTACAATGAGCAGTTCTTC. This codes for CASSFRLAGSSSTYNEQFF.

The chain carries TRBV9 and TRBJ2-7; D gene unclear. Germline V gene sequence: CDR1 SGDLS, CDR2 YYNGEE. This CDR3 is 16 amino acids long. Trimming stripped 0 bases from V and 0 bases from J, with 13 bases between. CDR3 region: CASSVGASLSSYEQYF. The CDR3 nucleotides are TGTGCCAGCAGCGTAGGCGCGTCCCTCAGCTCCTACGAGCAGTACTTC.

This clonotype was seen many times. This chain links TRBV7-2 with TRBJ2-5; 8 bases map to TRBD2. The CDR3 has 15 amino acids. The germline CDR1 and CDR2 sequences are SGHTA and FQGNSA. The junction had 8 bases not matched to a gene; V was cut back by 4 bases and J by 4 bases. CDR3: CASSSSGTRAETQYF. CDR3 sequence (DNA): TGTGCCAGCAGCTCTTCCGGGACTAGGGCAGAGACCCAGTACTTC.

This clonotype turned up a few times. This rearrangement joins TRBV5-5 to TRBJ1-1; 8 bases match TRBD1. This CDR3 has 15 residues. Germline V gene lookup returns CDR1 SGHKS and CDR2 YYEKEE (reference sequence). With V trimmed by 1 base and J by 3 bases, 5 bases remained unmatched. CDR3 amino acids: CASSLYATGDTEAFF. Here the CDR3 DNA reads TGTGCCAGCAGCTTGTATGCGACAGGGGACACTGAAGCTTTCTTT.